This T cell receptor beta chain comes out of a study of vaccination and CD4 T cells after COVID-19. On this clonotype itself: Its antigen remains unidentified.

Treatment given: roughly 10-day PBMC culture with coronavirus spike peptide pools or control peptides (ViraFEST assay). First, ViraFEST expanded antigen-specific T cells with peptide pools, and next it sequenced the TCRs. Oncomine TCR Beta short-read sequencing was applied to DNA from cultured CD4+ T cells. CD4+ T cells were cultured, and genomic DNA was extracted from them. TCRdb reprocessed the PCR reads with MiXCR, giving one entry per CDR3 protein. The table lists around 9,300 distinct CDR3 sequences, under 20% of them singletons, with about 20% in the top ten. The sequence was obtained from a human donor who had recovered from COVID-19. Sequenced material: CD4+ T cells from blood, cultured in vitro, taken after SARS-CoV-2 vaccination.

DNA of the CDR3: TGTGCCAGTAAGGGGGCCTCCGGACGTTGGTCCCAGCATTTT. Protein product: CASKGASGRWSQHF. The rearrangement joins TRBV19 to TRBJ1-5; 7 nucleotides line up with TRBD1. Trimming took 7 bases from V and 11 from J; bases not matched to a gene: 14. The CDR3 length is 14 residues. From germline, CDR1 is LNHDA and CDR2 SQIVND (reference sequence). Drawing the rest from reference TRBV19 and TRBJ1-5, the complete variable domain is DGGITQSPKYLFRKEGQNVTLSCEQNLNHDAMYWYRQDPGQGLRLIYYSQIVNDFQKGDIAEGYSVSREKKESFPLTVTSAQKNPTAFYLCASKGASGRWSQHFGDGTRLSIL.